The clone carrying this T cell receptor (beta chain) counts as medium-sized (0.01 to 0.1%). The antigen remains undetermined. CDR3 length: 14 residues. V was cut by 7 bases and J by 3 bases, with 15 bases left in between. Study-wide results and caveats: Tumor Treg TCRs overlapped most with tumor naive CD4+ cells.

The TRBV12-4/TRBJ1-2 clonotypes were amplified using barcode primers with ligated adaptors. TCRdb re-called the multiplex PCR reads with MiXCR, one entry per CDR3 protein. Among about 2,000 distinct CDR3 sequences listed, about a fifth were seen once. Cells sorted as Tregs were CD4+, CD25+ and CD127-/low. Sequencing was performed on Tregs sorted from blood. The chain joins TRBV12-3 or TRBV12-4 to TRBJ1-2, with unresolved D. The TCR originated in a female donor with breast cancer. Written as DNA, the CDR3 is TGTGCCAGCAAGGAACCCGGAAGTCACTATGGCTACACCTTC. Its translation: CASKEPGSHYGYTF.